A single sample gave rise to the 10 T cell receptor beta chains below, sequenced in a study of vaccination and CD4 T cells after COVID-19. The Oncomine TCR Beta short-read assay was applied to DNA of cultured CD4+ T cells. From the PCR reads, TCRdb called clonotypes with MiXCR, one entry per CDR3 protein. The data contain about 18,000 distinct CDR3 sequences, 78% of them singletons. Documented treatment: roughly 11-day PBMC culture with coronavirus spike peptide pools or control peptides (ViraFEST assay). Their antigen targets remain unknown. Material: CD4+ T cells from blood, cultured in vitro, obtained after SARS-CoV-2 vaccination. Receptors were obtained from a human donor who received a COVID-19 vaccine.

By sample fraction, this clonotype is medium-sized. The rearrangement joins TRBV15 to TRBJ2-3; possible D gene TRBD1, 5 bases. V was pared by 0 bases and J by 0 bases, with 7 bases between. The CDR3 runs 15 residues. The germline gives CDR1 LNHNV, CDR2 YYDKDF (reference sequence). The CDR3 sequence: CATSRDRDSTDTQYF. Here the CDR3 DNA reads TGTGCCACCAGCAGAGACAGGGATAGCACAGATACGCAGTATTTT.

The V gene is TRBV6-1, the J gene TRBJ2-5; TRBD2 matches 8 bases. CDR3 length equals 14 residues. V trimming: 6 bases; J trimming: 1 base; junction bases outside the gene matches: 4. Germline V gene lookup returns CDR1 MNHNS and CDR2 SASEGT. CDR3 region: CASRLAGSQETQYF. As DNA, the CDR3 is TGTGCCAGCAGATTAGCGGGGAGCCAAGAGACCCAGTACTTC.

This clonotype was seen once. The chain recombines TRBV29-1 with TRBJ1-2; D is uncertain. V lost 7 bases and J 5 bases, leaving 11 bases between the germline ends. The CDR3 sequence is 11 residues long. CDR1 is SQVTM and CDR2 is ANQGSEA in the germline V gene. CDR3 in amino acids: CSATADYGYTF. The CDR3 DNA sequence: TGCAGCGCAACAGCGGATTATGGCTACACCTTC.

The chain links TRBV10-3 to TRBJ1-5; tentatively, D is TRBD1 (5 bases). Per germline, CDR1 ENHRY and CDR2 SYGVKD. The CDR3 has 14 residues. V gave up 4 bases and J gave up 7 bases, with 14 bases separating them. For the CDR3, the DNA is TGTGCCATCAGTGTGGAAGGGGCGGACCAGCCCCAGCATTTT. Translated: CAISVEGADQPQHF.

CDR3 sequence (DNA): TGTGCCACCAGTGAAGGGGACAGGGAGGCTGGAAACACCATATATTTT. The encoded protein is CATSEGDREAGNTIYF. This chain uses TRBV24-1 with TRBJ1-3, with 9 bases lining up with TRBD1. The junction had 5 bases not matched to a gene; V was cut back by 4 bases and J by 2 bases. The germline V gene has CDR1 KGHDR and CDR2 SFDVKD. This CDR3 is 16 amino acids long.

The J gene is TRBJ2-5, the V gene TRBV15; 7 bases align to TRBD1. This CDR3 contains 18 residues. V dropped 1 base and J dropped 4; count of bases not matched to a gene: 15. Germline loops: CDR1 LNHNV, CDR2 YYDKDF (reference sequence). CDR3: CATSRGSSSQGVGETQYF. In DNA, the CDR3 is TGTGCCACCAGCAGAGGTTCCAGTAGCCAGGGGGTAGGAGAGACCCAGTACTTC.

The chain recombines TRBV15 with TRBJ1-5; D gene uncertain. The CDR3 sequence is 13 residues long. V shed 1 base and J shed 8 bases, with 9 bases lying between them. Germline assignment: CDR1 LNHNV and CDR2 YYDKDF (reference sequence). CDR3 amino acids: CATSRGDWEPQHF. The DNA for the CDR3 is TGTGCCACCAGCAGAGGTGACTGGGAGCCCCAGCATTTT. The whole variable domain, remainder taken from reference TRBV15 and TRBJ1-5, is DAMVIQNPRYQVTQFGKPVTLSCSQTLNHNVMYWYQQKSSQAPKLLFHYYDKDFNNEADTPDNFQSRRPNTSFCFLDIRSPGLGDTAMYLCATSRGDWEPQHFGDGTRLSIL.

The V and J genes are TRBV21-1 and TRBJ2-3. TRBV21-1 has pseudogene status. This CDR3 region has 13 residues. CDR3 sequence: CASHEIDVDTQYF. The CDR3 coding sequence is TGTGCCAGCCACGAGATCGACGTGGATACGCAGTATTTT.

The chain combines TRBV27 with TRBJ1-1, with a possible D match to TRBD1 (5 bases). V lost 4 bases and J lost 4, with 10 bases in between. The germline V gene has CDR1 MNHEY and CDR2 SMNVEV (reference sequence). The CDR3 covers 13 residues. The CDR3 here is CASSSPGRTEAFF. For the CDR3, the DNA is TGTGCCAGCAGTTCGCCAGGGCGCACTGAAGCTTTCTTT.

V usage is TRBV19 and J usage is TRBJ1-1, with D maybe TRBD1 (6 bases). This CDR3 has 15 residues. Trimming removed 4 bases from V and 2 bases from J, with 14 bases in between. CDR1 is LNHDA and CDR2 is SQIVND in the germline V gene (reference sequence). The CDR3 is CASSTRGRGNTEAFF. DNA of the CDR3: TGTGCCAGTAGTACCCGGGGCAGGGGAAACACTGAAGCTTTCTTT.